These 28 T cell receptor beta chains were all obtained from the same sample, sequenced in a study of neurological immune-mediated disorders. TCRdb itself ran the 5' RACE reads through MiXCR, one entry per CDR3 protein. Seen here are about 31,000 distinct CDR3 sequences, roughly 3.7% observed once, and the top ten hold around a quarter. Source material: CD4+ T cells from blood. All receptors derive from a woman aged 35 to 49 in good health.

This clonotype has a count of ten or more. This chain joins TRBV28 and TRBJ2-3; TRBD2 agrees at 7 bases. This CDR3 is built from 13 residues. J gave up 4 bases and V 6 bases, and 4 bases lay outside the gene matches. Germline CDR1 and CDR2: MDHEN and SYDVKM. CDR3 nucleotide sequence: TGTGCCAGCAGGGGGGAGGGACCAGATACGCAGTATTTT. As protein: CASRGEGPDTQYF. The full variable domain, its missing parts supplied by reference TRBV28 and TRBJ2-3, is DVKVTQSSRYLVKRTGEKVFLECVQDMDHENMFWYRQDPGLGLRLIYFSYDVKMKEKGDIPEGYSVSREKKERFSLILESASTNQTSMYLCASRGEGPDTQYFGPGTRLTVL.

This clonotype has at least ten counts. The J gene is TRBJ2-3, the V gene TRBV4-1, with D tentatively TRBD1 (6 bases). The germline V and J ends were trimmed by 1 base and 1 base, with 12 bases remaining between them. The germline CDR1 and CDR2 sequences are MGHRA and YSYEKL. The CDR3 has 16 amino acids. CDR3 in amino acids: CASSQVAEGGTDTQYF. The DNA of the CDR3 is TGCGCCAGCAGCCAAGTCGCCGAGGGGGGCACAGATACGCAGTATTTT.

At least ten counts were recorded for this clonotype. The chain uses TRBV5-1 and TRBJ2-1, with D tentatively TRBD2 (6 bases). Trimming removed 7 bases from V and 11 bases from J, with 16 bases in between. CDR3 length: 12 amino acids. CDR1 SGHRS and CDR2 YFSETQ come from the germline V gene. The DNA of the CDR3 is TGCGCCAGCTGGGAACACCGGGAGAAGCAGTTCTTC. As protein: CASWEHREKQFF.

This clonotype was observed at least ten times. V and J are TRBV2 and TRBJ1-5; D might be TRBD1 (5 bases). The germline CDR1 and CDR2 sequences are SNHLY and FYNNEI. Trimming pared 5 bases from V and 6 bases from J, leaving 17 bases between. The CDR3 covers 15 residues. The CDR3 DNA is TGTGCCAGCAGTCGAAGGGGTTCAGAGGCTCAGCCCCAGCATTTT. Translation gives CASSRRGSEAQPQHF.

In its sample, this clonotype is medium-sized. This sequence joins TRBV24-1 and TRBJ2-1; D is tentatively TRBD1 or TRBD2 (6 bases each). V was clipped by 3 bases and J by 6 bases, with 17 bases between them. The CDR3 extends over 16 amino acids. Germline V gene data show CDR1 as KGHDR and CDR2 as SFDVKD. CDR3 in DNA: TGTGCCACCAGTGATCCCGGGGGAGGAGGGGGCAATGAGCAGTTCTTC. Translation: CATSDPGGGGGNEQFF.

At least ten counts were recorded for this clonotype. The chain employs TRBV28 and TRBJ2-1; maybe TRBD1 (6 bases). Germline-derived CDR1 and CDR2 are MDHEN and SYDVKM. The CDR3 consists of 12 residues. Deletions cut 6 bases from V and 8 bases from J, with 11 bases between. The CDR3 sequence: CASSQQGDEQFF. DNA for the CDR3: TGTGCCAGCAGCCAACAGGGCGATGAGCAGTTCTTC.

The sample holds many counts of this clonotype. This sequence joins TRBV6-1 and TRBJ2-2; 9 nucleotides align to TRBD1. CDR3 length equals 16 residues. Germline-derived CDR1 and CDR2 are MNHNS and SASEGT. After removal of 5 bases from V and 2 bases from J, the junction contained 6 bases not matched to a gene. This CDR3 reads CASSWTGVTNTGELFF. The DNA of the CDR3 is TGTGCCAGCAGTTGGACAGGGGTCACCAACACCGGGGAGCTGTTTTTT.

This clonotype was counted many times. This rearrangement joins TRBV4-1 to TRBJ2-3; maybe TRBD1 (5 bases). The V gene lost 4 bases and the J gene lost 0 bases, with 11 bases spanning the gap. The CDR3 consists of 15 residues. Per germline, CDR1 MGHRA and CDR2 YSYEKL. The CDR3 is CASSLRAPSTDTQYF. CDR3 nucleotides: TGCGCCAGCAGCCTCAGGGCTCCTAGCACAGATACGCAGTATTTT.

This clonotype has ten or more counts. The chain carries TRBV9 and TRBJ2-7, with D perhaps matching TRBD1 (5 bases). The V end lost 3 bases, the J end lost 7 bases, and 17 bases lay between the germline ends. The CDR3 runs 14 residues. Per germline, CDR1 SGDLS and CDR2 YYNGEE. The CDR3, as DNA: TGTGCCAGCAGCGCGACCCTGCAGGCAGGGGAGCAGTACTTC. Protein sequence: CASSATLQAGEQYF.

This clonotype was counted many times. The chain employs TRBV4-1 and TRBJ2-4, with D perhaps matching TRBD2 (6 bases). Germline V gene data show CDR1 as MGHRA and CDR2 as YSYEKL. V lost 8 bases and J lost 14, with 28 bases in between. This CDR3 contains 15 residues. Written as DNA, the CDR3 is TGCGCCAGCCGCGACCCAGGGACTCCTTTTTCGCGAAAGTACTTC. It is translated as CASRDPGTPFSRKYF.

This clonotype came up many times. The rearrangement joins TRBV7-9 to TRBJ1-3; D ambiguous. Trimming left V 0 bases short and J 4 bases short, with 7 bases between. Germline-derived CDR1 and CDR2 are SEHNR and FQNEAQ (reference sequence). The CDR3 runs to 14 residues. Written as DNA, the CDR3 is TGTGCCAGCAGCTTAGCCGGGAGCGGAAACACCATATATTTT. Protein sequence: CASSLAGSGNTIYF. Full variable domain (remainder filled in from reference TRBV7-9 and TRBJ1-3): DTGVSQNPRHKITKRGQNVTFRCDPISEHNRLYWYRQTLGQGPEFLTYFQNEAQLEKSRLLSDRFSAERPKGSFSTLEIQRTEQGDSAMYLCASSLAGSGNTIYFGEGSWLTVV.

Ten or more counts support this clonotype. The chain employs TRBV20-1 and TRBJ2-7; 9 bases align to TRBD1. V gave up 4 bases and J gave up 0 bases; unmatched junction bases: 4. Germline CDR1 is DFQATT and CDR2 is SNEGSKA (reference sequence). The CDR3 runs to 14 residues. The CDR3 region has the DNA TGCAGTGCTATCTTGACAGGGGGCTCCTACGAGCAGTACTTC. Protein: CSAILTGGSYEQYF.

The sample holds a few counts of this clonotype. This chain links TRBV19 with TRBJ2-5; D is unresolved. V was pared by 3 bases and J by 4 bases, with 18 bases between. The CDR3 contains 16 residues. CDR1 and CDR2 (germline): LNHDA, SQIVND (reference sequence). DNA of the CDR3: TGTGCCAGTAGTATCAGACGGGTGCCAGTTGGAGAGACCCAGTACTTC. This gives the protein CASSIRRVPVGETQYF.

This clonotype was found many times. The chain employs TRBV20-1 and TRBJ2-7; 9 bases are a match to TRBD1. Germline V gene sequence: CDR1 DFQATT, CDR2 SNEGSKA (reference sequence). The length of the CDR3 is 15 residues. The ends lost 5 bases at V and 1 base at J; junction bases unmatched: 9. This CDR3 reads CSAPGTGQGSYEQYF. The CDR3 DNA is TGCAGTGCTCCCGGGACGGGACAGGGATCCTACGAGCAGTACTTC.

This clonotype was picked up a small number of times. J is TRBJ2-5 and V is TRBV7-7; D might be TRBD1 (5 bases). Trimming removed 5 bases from V and 3 bases from J, with 13 bases in between. Germline V gene data show CDR1 as SSHAT and CDR2 as FNYEAQ (reference sequence). The CDR3 consists of 14 residues. This CDR3 reads CASSRRQIEETQYF. Here the CDR3 DNA reads TGTGCCAGCAGCCGCCGACAGATCGAAGAGACCCAGTACTTC. The full variable domain, with the rest looked up from reference TRBV7-7 and TRBJ2-5, is GAGVSQSPRYKVTKRGQDVTLRCDPISSHATLYWYQQALGQGPEFLTYFNYEAQPDKSGLPSDRFSAERPEGSISTLTIQRTEQRDSAMYRCASSRRQIEETQYFGPGTRLLVL.

This clonotype was seen repeatedly, ten times or more. The genes are TRBV11-2 and TRBJ2-7, with 10 bases that match TRBD1. There are 16 residues in the CDR3. Looked up from germline, CDR1 is SGHAT and CDR2 is FQNNGV. Losses at the gene ends were 5 bases for V and 4 bases for J; bases not matched to a gene: 11. Written as DNA, the CDR3 is TGTGCCAGCAGCCTAACTTCAGGACAGGGGGGATACGAGCAGTACTTC. Translating gives CASSLTSGQGGYEQYF. The complete variable domain, with remaining parts taken from reference TRBV11-2 and TRBJ2-7, reads EAGVAQSPRYKIIEKRQSVAFWCNPISGHATLYWYQQILGQGPKLLIQFQNNGVVDDSQLPKDRFSAERLKGVDSTLKIQPAKLEDSAVYLCASSLTSGQGGYEQYFGPGTRLTVT.

This clonotype was recorded many times. The gene calls are TRBV14 and TRBJ2-7; perhaps D is TRBD1 or TRBD2 (5 bases each). Germline CDR1 is SGHDN and CDR2 is FVKESK. The CDR3 length is 15 residues. V lost 2 bases, J lost 6 bases, and 17 bases lay in between. The chain's CDR3 is CASSQHRGLRAEQYF. CDR3 sequence (DNA): TGTGCCAGCAGCCAACACCGGGGCCTAAGGGCCGAGCAGTACTTC. The variable domain in full, with the rest retrieved from reference TRBV14 and TRBJ2-7, is EAGVTQFPSHSVIEKGQTVTLRCDPISGHDNLYWYRRVMGKEIKFLLHFVKESKQDESGMPNNRFLAERTGGTYSTLKVQPAELEDSGVYFCASSQHRGLRAEQYFGPGTRLTVT.

This clonotype was seen many times. V and J are TRBV7-2 and TRBJ1-1; TRBD1 is a possible D gene (5 bases). The V end lost 8 bases, the J end lost 7 bases, and 20 bases lay between the germline ends. Germline loops: CDR1 SGHTA, CDR2 FQGNSA. This CDR3 is built from 14 residues. CDR3 sequence (DNA): TGTGCCAGCGGGGGGGGGAGGGCGCTGGATGAAGCTTTCTTT. Amino acid sequence: CASGGGRALDEAFF.

There are many counts of this clonotype. CDR3 nucleotides: TGTGCCAGCAGTTTGCACAGCATGAACACTGAAGCTTTCTTT. Residues: CASSLHSMNTEAFF. This chain connects TRBV12-3 or TRBV12-4 to TRBJ1-1; unclear D gene. The CDR3 runs to 14 residues. The V and J ends lost 3 bases and 0 bases respectively, with 8 bases between them.

This clonotype was detected ten times or more. The gene calls are TRBV20-1 and TRBJ1-3; a weak D match, TRBD1 (5 bases). Trimming stripped 3 bases from V and 3 bases from J, with 18 bases between. Looked up from germline, CDR1 is DFQATT and CDR2 is SNEGSKA (reference sequence). This CDR3 spans 16 amino acids. The CDR3 reads CSASRATRQIGNTIYF. The CDR3 nucleotides read TGCAGTGCTAGCCGGGCGACCCGACAGATTGGAAACACCATATATTTT.

This clonotype was observed at least ten times. The chain has TRBV27 and TRBJ2-5, with D uncertain. Trimming stripped 2 bases from V and 2 bases from J, with 12 bases between. The CDR3 covers 15 residues. Germline assignment: CDR1 MNHEY and CDR2 SMNVEV (reference sequence). CDR3 sequence: CASSLNGRPQETQYF. CDR3 DNA: TGTGCCAGCAGTTTAAACGGCAGGCCGCAAGAGACCCAGTACTTC.

This clonotype was picked up many times. V is TRBV28 and J is TRBJ2-3; 8 bases are a match to TRBD2. Germline values: CDR1 MDHEN, CDR2 SYDVKM. With V trimmed by 6 bases and J by 2 bases, 16 bases remained unmatched. The CDR3 totals 18 residues. The CDR3 reads CASSSYSGGPGSTDTQYF. The CDR3 coding sequence is TGTGCCAGCAGCTCCTACTCGGGAGGGCCGGGATCCACAGATACGCAGTATTTT.

This clonotype was recorded many times. The genes are TRBV5-1 and TRBJ2-1, with D possibly being TRBD2 (5 bases). From germline, CDR1 is SGHRS and CDR2 YFSETQ. This CDR3 is 15 amino acids long. Trimming removed 4 bases from V and 5 bases from J, with 16 bases in between. The CDR3 loop reads CASSPVIGGNNEQFF. CDR3 in DNA: TGCGCCAGCAGCCCGGTCATAGGAGGTAACAATGAGCAGTTCTTC. Full variable domain (missing parts from reference TRBV5-1 and TRBJ2-1): KAGVTQTPRYLIKTRGQQVTLSCSPISGHRSVSWYQQTPGQGLQFLFEYFSETQRNKGNFPGRFSGRQFSNSRSEMNVSTLELGDSALYLCASSPVIGGNNEQFFGPGTRLTVL.

This clonotype was recorded at least ten times. This sequence joins TRBV7-9 and TRBJ1-4; 9 bases fit TRBD1. CDR3 length: 16 amino acids. Germline V gene lookup returns CDR1 SEHNR and CDR2 FQNEAQ (reference sequence). Unmatched junction bases numbered 9, after V lost 3 bases and J lost 7 bases. CDR3 nucleotide sequence: TGTGCCAGCAGCTTTCGTTTGGGACAGGGAGGTGAAAAACTGTTTTTT. This translates into CASSFRLGQGGEKLFF.

This clonotype was observed at least ten times. V is TRBV3-1 and J is TRBJ2-7, with TRBD2 matching 14 bases. Looked up from germline, CDR1 is LGHDT and CDR2 is YNNKEL (reference sequence). With V trimmed by 6 bases and J by 3 bases, 4 bases remained unmatched. This CDR3 is 15 amino acids long. In nucleotides, the CDR3 is TGTGCCAGCAGTTGGGGACTAGCGGGAGTCTACGAGCAGTACTTC. Protein: CASSWGLAGVYEQYF.

This clonotype was found many times. The chain joins TRBV20-1 to TRBJ2-3; possibly TRBD2 for D (5 bases). This CDR3 spans 12 amino acids. V lost 1 base, J lost 6 bases, and 8 bases lay in between. CDR1 is DFQATT, CDR2 SNEGSKA, per germline (reference sequence). In DNA form, the CDR3 reads TGCAGTGCTAGAGTTAGCGCGGATACGCAGTATTTT. It encodes CSARVSADTQYF.

This clonotype was detected ten times or more. This chain uses TRBV9 with TRBJ2-5; perhaps TRBD2 as D (5 bases). CDR1 SGDLS and CDR2 YYNGEE come from the germline V gene. V was cut by 1 base and J by 1 base, with 8 bases left in between. The CDR3 has 14 residues. The CDR3 bases are TGTGCCAGCAGCGTACAGAGCGGCCAAGAGACCCAGTACTTC. Amino acids: CASSVQSGQETQYF.

This clonotype was seen repeatedly, ten times or more. The rearrangement links TRBV5-1 to TRBJ2-7; a weak D match, TRBD1 (5 bases). V lost 1 base and J lost 5, with 10 bases in between. Germline loops: CDR1 SGHRS, CDR2 YFSETQ. The CDR3 sequence is 13 residues long. The CDR3 nucleotides read TGCGCCAGCAGCTTGCCAGGGCTAGACGAGCAGTACTTC. Translating it yields CASSLPGLDEQYF. Full variable domain (outside the CDR3, taken from reference TRBV5-1 and TRBJ2-7): KAGVTQTPRYLIKTRGQQVTLSCSPISGHRSVSWYQQTPGQGLQFLFEYFSETQRNKGNFPGRFSGRQFSNSRSEMNVSTLELGDSALYLCASSLPGLDEQYFGPGTRLTVT.